This T cell receptor (beta chain) is from a study of cytomegalovirus exposure and HLA in healthy donors. Regarding the study as a whole: A missense variant in DCLRE1C was later tied to TCR beta V- and J-gene trimming. Some TCR beta chains (164 of them) were listed as cytomegalovirus-associated. Accounts indicate the classifier identified cytomegalovirus status with strong specificity and sensitivity.

Germline V CDR1 and CDR2: MRHNA, SNTAGT. The CDR3 runs to 15 residues. After removal of 4 bases from V and 3 bases from J, the junction contained 2 bases not matched to a gene. As concerns this clone: Antigen: not known.

Primers for the PCR totalled 60 Vbeta and 13 Jbeta. Data came from immunoSEQ multiplex PCR; TCRdb stores just in-frame clones and leaves some out. The sample includes fewer than 90,000 clones, about 75% of them seen just once. Sequencing was done on a sample of PBMCs. The chain combines TRBV6-4 with TRBJ2-2; 10 nucleotides align to TRBD2. This sequence originates from a man aged 25-45 years in good health and CMV-seropositive. CDR3 sequence (DNA): TGTGCCAGCAGTGCGAGCGGGGGGGACACCGGGGAGCTGTTTTTT. As protein: CASSASGGDTGELFF.